A selection of T cell receptor beta chains follows, all from one sample in a study of T cell responses to AZD1222 COVID-19 vaccine. Using immunoSEQ multiplex PCR, the repertoire was profiled, and TCRdb retains in-frame clones only, with some absent. The sample has 95,000 to 120,000 clones, approximately 90% seen once. This sample comprised peripheral blood, obtained 28 days after the second AZD1222 dose. Receptors originate from an adult who received the AZD1222 COVID-19 vaccine. Each CDR3 is given with its conserved first and last residue. The listing skips clone size in some rows; elsewhere it reads once, few, many or a size class.

j_call clone_size v_call cdr3_aa
TRBJ2-7 - TRBV7-2 CASSLGGWEQYF
TRBJ1-2 - TRBV4-1 CASSQGGQASDGYTF
TRBJ1-2 - TRBV12-3/TRBV12-4 CASSLGDYHGYTF
TRBJ2-7 - TRBV28 CASSPGQASYEQYF
TRBJ1-2 - TRBV4-3 CASSQENKGLYGYTF
TRBJ2-3 - TRBV24-1 CATSDVTEGTDTQYF
TRBJ2-3 once TRBV6-5 CASSSSVWGTDTQYF
TRBJ2-7 - TRBV7-2 CASRLAGGYEQYF
TRBJ1-3 - TRBV7-9 CASSLAPEALGNTIYF
TRBJ2-7 - TRBV5-5 CASSLALGGYEQYF
TRBJ2-3 - TRBV6-5 CASSFRGYDTQYF
TRBJ2-2 - TRBV11-3 CASSFISNTGELFF
TRBJ2-5 - TRBV6-5 CAREGGMQTQYF